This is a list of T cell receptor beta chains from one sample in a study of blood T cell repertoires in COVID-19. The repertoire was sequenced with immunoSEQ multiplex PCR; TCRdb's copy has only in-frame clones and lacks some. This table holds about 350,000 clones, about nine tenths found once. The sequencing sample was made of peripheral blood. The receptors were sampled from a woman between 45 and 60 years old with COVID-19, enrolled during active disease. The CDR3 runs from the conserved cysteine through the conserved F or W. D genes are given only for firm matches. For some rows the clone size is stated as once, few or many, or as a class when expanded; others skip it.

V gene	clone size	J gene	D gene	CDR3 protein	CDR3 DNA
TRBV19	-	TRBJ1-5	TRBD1	CASSIMGQLGQPQHF	TGTGCCAGTAGTATAATGGGACAGCTGGGCCAGCCCCAGCATTTT
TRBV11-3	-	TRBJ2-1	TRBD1	CASSLGWTGSGDEQFF	TGTGCCAGCAGCTTAGGGTGGACAGGGAGTGGGGATGAGCAGTTCTTC
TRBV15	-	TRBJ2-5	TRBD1	CATSRGDSRQETQYF	TGTGCCACCAGCAGGGGGGACAGTCGCCAAGAGACCCAGTACTTC
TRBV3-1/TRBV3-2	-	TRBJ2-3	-	CASSLIGGGEQDTQYF	TGTGCCAGCAGCCTTATCGGCGGAGGAGAACAAGATACGCAGTATTTT
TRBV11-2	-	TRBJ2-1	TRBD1	CASSLVGQGADEQFF	TGTGCCAGCAGCTTAGTTGGGCAGGGGGCTGATGAGCAGTTCTTC
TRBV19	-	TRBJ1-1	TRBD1	CASSIGPRQGGGTEAFF	TGTGCCAGTAGTATCGGACCCCGACAGGGAGGTGGGACTGAAGCTTTCTTT
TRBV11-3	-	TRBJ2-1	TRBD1	CASSLDVQGNEQFF	TGTGCCAGCAGCTTAGACGTACAGGGGAATGAGCAGTTCTTC
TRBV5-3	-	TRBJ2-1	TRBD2	CARTRLAGVVCNEQFF	TGTGCCAGAACTCGACTAGCGGGAGTTGTTTGCAATGAGCAGTTCTTC
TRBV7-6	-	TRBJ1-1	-	CASSIHQNTEAFF	TGTGCCAGCAGCATTCATCAGAACACTGAAGCTTTCTTT
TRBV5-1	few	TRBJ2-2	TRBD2	CASSSTSGGNTGELFF	TGCGCCAGCAGCTCAACTAGCGGGGGGAACACCGGGGAGCTGTTTTTT
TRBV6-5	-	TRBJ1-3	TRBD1	CASSLTGDSGNTIYF	TGTGCCAGCAGTTTAACAGGGGACTCTGGAAACACCATATATTTT
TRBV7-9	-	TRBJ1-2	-	CASSLGGRDDYGYTF	TGTGCCAGCAGCTTAGGGGGCAGGGATGACTATGGCTACACCTTC
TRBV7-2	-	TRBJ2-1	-	CASSLGASEYNEQFF	TGTGCCAGCAGCTTAGGAGCTAGCGAGTACAATGAGCAGTTCTTC
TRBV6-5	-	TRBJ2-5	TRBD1	CASSSRDRRWETQYF	TGTGCCAGCAGTTCACGGGACAGAAGGTGGGAGACCCAGTACTTC
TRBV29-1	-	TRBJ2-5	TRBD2	CSVGLAGGSGETQYF	TGCAGCGTCGGACTAGCGGGAGGGTCTGGGGAGACCCAGTACTTC
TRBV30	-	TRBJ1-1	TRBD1	CAWNRQGTVNTEAFF	TGTGCCTGGAACCGACAGGGGACGGTGAACACTGAAGCTTTCTTT
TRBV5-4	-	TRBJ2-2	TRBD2	CASSFNSGRDTGELFF	TGTGCCAGCAGCTTCAATAGCGGGAGAGACACCGGGGAGCTGTTTTTT
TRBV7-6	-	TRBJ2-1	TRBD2	CASSIGGLAGNNEQFF	TGTGCCAGCAGCATAGGGGGGCTAGCGGGAAACAATGAGCAGTTCTTC
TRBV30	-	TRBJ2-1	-	CAWSSGRGGLYNEQFF	TGTGCCTGGAGCAGTGGTAGGGGGGGACTCTACAATGAGCAGTTCTTC
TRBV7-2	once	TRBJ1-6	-	CASSPQGPFGNSPLHF	TGTGCCAGCAGCCCACAGGGACCGTTCGGAAATTCACCCCTCCACTTT
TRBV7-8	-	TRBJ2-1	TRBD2	CASSIPGLGSHEQFF	TGTGCCAGCAGCATTCCGGGACTAGGGTCCCATGAGCAGTTCTTC
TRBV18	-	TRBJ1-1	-	CASSPGQYTEAFF	TGTGCCAGCTCACCAGGACAGTACACTGAAGCTTTCTTT
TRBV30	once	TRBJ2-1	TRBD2	CAWARLANDASNEQFF	TGTGCCTGGGCCAGACTAGCGAATGACGCCTCGAATGAGCAGTTCTTC
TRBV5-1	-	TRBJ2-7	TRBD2	CASSPLGGSGYEQYF	TGCGCCAGCAGCCCCCTCGGCGGGAGTGGCTACGAGCAGTACTTC
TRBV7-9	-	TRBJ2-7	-	CASSYPIAAGRGYEQYF	TGTGCCAGCAGCTACCCGATAGCGGCCGGCCGGGGGTACGAGCAGTACTTC
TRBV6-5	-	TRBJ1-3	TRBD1	CASSSRGLGNTIYF	TGTGCCAGCAGTTCCAGGGGGCTTGGAAACACCATATATTTT
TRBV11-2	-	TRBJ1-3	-	CASSTRVYGNTIYF	TGTGCCAGCAGCACCAGGGTATATGGAAACACCATATATTTT
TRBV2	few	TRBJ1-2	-	CASRQRIYGYTF	TGTGCCAGCAGACAGAGAATCTATGGCTACACCTTC
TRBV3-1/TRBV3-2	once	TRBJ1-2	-	CASSQVEGGRTNYGYTF	TGTGCCAGCAGCCAAGTTGAGGGCGGAAGGACTAACTATGGCTACACCTTC
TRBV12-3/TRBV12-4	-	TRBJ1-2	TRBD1	CASTGQGYGYTF	TGTGCCAGCACAGGACAGGGCTATGGCTACACCTTC
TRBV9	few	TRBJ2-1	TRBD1	CASSAGTGLYNEQFF	TGTGCCAGCAGCGCCGGGACAGGGTTGTACAATGAGCAGTTCTTC
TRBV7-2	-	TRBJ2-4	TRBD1	CASSRALGQGNIQYF	TGTGCCAGCAGCCGCGCACTAGGACAGGGAAACATTCAGTACTTC
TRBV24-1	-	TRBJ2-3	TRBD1	CATSDLDRGNTDTQYF	TGTGCCACCAGTGACCTCGACAGGGGGAACACAGATACGCAGTATTTT
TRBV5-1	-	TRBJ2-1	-	CASSLPDNEQFF	TGCGCCAGCAGTCTTCCGGACAATGAGCAGTTCTTC
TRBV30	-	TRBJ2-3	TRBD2	CAWSSGRAVPRTKDTQYF	TGTGCCTGGAGTAGCGGGAGGGCCGTCCCTCGCACAAAAGATACGCAGTATTTT
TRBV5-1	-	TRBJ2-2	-	CASTLGGAHGELFF	TGCGCCAGCACCCTAGGGGGGGCTCACGGGGAGCTGTTTTTT
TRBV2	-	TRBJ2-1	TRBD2	CASSMPFSGPEQFF	TGTGCCAGCAGCATGCCGTTTAGCGGGCCTGAGCAGTTCTTC
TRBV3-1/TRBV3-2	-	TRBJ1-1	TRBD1	CASSQPGKWYRGLAGTEAFF	TGTGCCAGCAGCCAACCCGGTAAGTGGTACAGGGGGCTTGCGGGCACTGAAGCTTTCTTT
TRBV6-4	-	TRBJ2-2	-	CASSEGQNTGELFF	TGTGCCAGCAGTGAGGGGCAGAACACCGGGGAGCTGTTTTTT
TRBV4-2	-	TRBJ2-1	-	CASSQGLIRAGRDNEQFF	TGTGCCAGCAGCCAAGGCCTCATTAGGGCGGGAAGGGACAATGAGCAGTTCTTC
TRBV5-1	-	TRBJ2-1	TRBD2	CASSLGSASGRSNEQFF	TGCGCCAGCAGCTTAGGGTCGGCTAGCGGGAGGTCCAATGAGCAGTTCTTC
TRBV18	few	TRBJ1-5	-	CASSRTWNQPQHF	TGTGCCAGCTCACGAACATGGAATCAGCCCCAGCATTTT